A single sample gave rise to the 12 T cell receptor beta chains below, sequenced in a study of OX40 agonist ivuxolimab in advanced cancers. Clones were sequenced by immunoSEQ multiplex PCR, and TCRdb holds only the in-frame ones, with some missing. The sample includes about 42,000 clones, roughly four fifths seen only once; the top ten take 20% to 25%. Sequenced material: CD4+ or CD8+ T cells sorted from blood, taken in a trial of the OX40 agonist ivuxolimab. Every receptor here comes from an adult with an advanced solid tumor such as melanoma, head and neck, liver or kidney cancer.

The V call is TRBV6-6, the J call TRBJ2-1, with 7 bases fitting TRBD2. Germline assignment: CDR1 MNHNY and CDR2 SVGAGI (reference sequence). After removal of 5 bases from V and 9 bases from J, the junction contained 10 bases not matched to a gene. This CDR3 comprises 14 residues. The CDR3 DNA reads as TGTGCCAGCAGTATGGCGGGGGTGGCAATTGAGCAGTTCTTC. Translated: CASSMAGVAIEQFF.

The CDR3 is CASSEGVGLLATEAFF. The DNA of the CDR3 is TGTGCCAGCAGTGAAGGGGTTGGGTTGCTCGCCACTGAAGCTTTCTTT. The V call is TRBV2, the J call TRBJ1-1, with D unresolved. V was shortened by 1 base and J by 4 bases, with 16 bases between the two germline ends. CDR1 is SNHLY and CDR2 is FYNNEI in the germline V gene. The CDR3 length is 16 residues.

V is TRBV7-9 and J is TRBJ2-3; D is possibly TRBD1 or TRBD2 (5 bases each). Germline CDR1 reads SEHNR; CDR2 reads FQNEAQ (reference sequence). The CDR3 is made up of 18 amino acids. Trimming removed 1 base at V and 0 bases at J, with 17 bases between. The CDR3 DNA follows: TGTGCCAGCAGCTTAGGGTGGGGACGACAATCTAGCACAGATACGCAGTATTTT. It encodes CASSLGWGRQSSTDTQYF. The complete variable domain, with remaining parts taken from reference TRBV7-9 and TRBJ2-3, reads DTGVSQNPRHKITKRGQNVTFRCDPISEHNRLYWYRQTLGQGPEFLTYFQNEAQLEKSRLLSDRFSAERPKGSFSTLEIQRTEQGDSAMYLCASSLGWGRQSSTDTQYFGPGTRLTVL.

The gene calls are TRBV6-5 and TRBJ1-5, with D perhaps matching TRBD1 (5 bases). V was clipped by 5 bases and J by 3 bases, with 14 bases between them. CDR1 MNHEY and CDR2 SVGAGI come from the germline V gene. This CDR3 has 15 amino acids. CDR3 coding DNA: TGTGCCAGCAGTCCGGCAGGGTTTGTCAATCAGCCCCAGCATTTT. As protein: CASSPAGFVNQPQHF.

This chain connects TRBV5-4 to TRBJ1-2, with D possibly matching TRBD1 (6 bases). The CDR3 loop spans 12 amino acids. Between the trimmed V and J ends, which lost 3 bases and 6 bases, there was a span of 9 bases. CDR1 and CDR2 (germline): SGHNT, YYREEE (reference sequence). The CDR3 is CASSWTADGYTF. As DNA, the CDR3 is TGTGCCAGCAGCTGGACAGCCGATGGCTACACCTTC.

This chain links TRBV9 with TRBJ2-2; tentatively, D is TRBD1 (6 bases). Between the trimmed V and J ends, which lost 4 bases and 3 bases, there was a span of 13 bases. The V gene's germline CDR1 is SGDLS and CDR2 YYNGEE. This CDR3 region has 15 residues. The CDR3 sequence: CASSPRQVDTGELFF. CDR3 DNA: TGTGCCAGCAGCCCCCGACAGGTGGACACCGGGGAGCTGTTTTTT.

CDR3 loop: CASSSAEYEQYF. CDR3 DNA sequence: TGTGCCAGCAGTTCGGCCGAGTACGAGCAGTACTTC. This chain connects TRBV6-6 to TRBJ2-7; D remains unclear. There are 12 residues in the CDR3. V lost 4 bases, J lost 4 bases, and 8 bases lay in between. Germline CDR1 is MNHNY and CDR2 is SVGAGI (reference sequence).

This clone was recorded only once. V and J are TRBV18 and TRBJ1-5, with TRBD1 matching 8 bases. V shed 6 bases and J 4 bases; nucleotides not matched to a gene: 8. The germline V gene encodes CDR1 KGHSH and CDR2 LQKENI. The CDR3 has 15 residues. CDR3 sequence: CASSPRTGMNQPQHF. CDR3 bases: TGTGCCAGCTCCCCTCGGACAGGGATGAATCAGCCCCAGCATTTT. Based on the CDR3 plus reference TRBV18 and TRBJ1-5, the full variable domain is NAGVMQNPRHLVRRRGQEARLRCSPMKGHSHVYWYRQLPEEGLKFMVYLQKENIIDESGMPKERFSAEFPKEGPSILRIQQVVRGDSAAYFCASSPRTGMNQPQHFGDGTRLSIL.

This sequence joins TRBV5-5 and TRBJ1-2, with 10 bases that match TRBD1. V lost 4 bases, J lost 4 bases, and 10 bases stayed unmatched. This CDR3 has 16 amino acids. The germline V gene encodes CDR1 SGHKS and CDR2 YYEKEE (reference sequence). The CDR3 coding sequence is TGTGCCAGCAGCGATTCCGGGACAGGGGACTTCTATGGCTACACCTTC. Its translation: CASSDSGTGDFYGYTF.

J is TRBJ1-5 and V is TRBV28, with 8 bases lining up with TRBD1. This CDR3 comprises 16 residues. The ends lost 7 bases at V and 0 bases at J; junction bases unmatched: 8. Germline CDR1 MDHEN, CDR2 SYDVKM. The DNA for the CDR3 is TGTGCCAGCAACGATGGGACAGGAGTTAGCAATCAGCCCCAGCATTTT. This translates into CASNDGTGVSNQPQHF.

The rearrangement uses TRBV27 and TRBJ2-1; D is possibly TRBD1 or TRBD2 (5 bases each). In germline, CDR1 is MNHEY, CDR2 SMNVEV (reference sequence). The CDR3 loop spans 14 amino acids. V was shortened by 5 bases and J by 5 bases, with 13 bases between the two germline ends. CDR3 sequence: CASSIGTINNEQFF. DNA for the CDR3: TGTGCCAGCAGTATCGGGACCATAAACAATGAGCAGTTCTTC.

As concerns this clone: At one boundary the junction diverges from the germline segment, which might be a read error. This rearrangement joins TRBV9 to TRBJ2-2; D is undetermined. CDR3 length equals 14 residues. The V gene's germline CDR1 is SGDLS and CDR2 YYNGEE. The CDR3 region is CAGSWEFNTGELFF. CDR3 DNA: TGTGCCGGCAGCTGGGAATTTAACACCGGGGAGCTGTTTTTT.